Sequencing of this T cell receptor (beta chain) was carried out in a study of blood T cell repertoires in COVID-19. This table comes from immunoSEQ multiplex PCR, and its TCRdb copy is limited to in-frame clones, with some not included. The data hold 140,000 to 150,000 clones, with 75% to 90% observed a single time. Trimming pared 0 bases from V and 1 base from J, leaving 9 bases between. Germline CDR1 and CDR2: MNHEY and SVGEGT. CDR3 length: 15 residues. The V gene is TRBV6-2 or TRBV6-3, the J gene TRBJ1-1; D not resolved. The clonotype was recovered from a human donor in a cohort sampled during active COVID-19. Sequencing was carried out using peripheral blood. The CDR3 region is CASSYSGGENTEAFF. The CDR3 DNA reads as TGTGCCAGCAGTTACTCCGGCGGGGAGAACACTGAAGCTTTCTTT.